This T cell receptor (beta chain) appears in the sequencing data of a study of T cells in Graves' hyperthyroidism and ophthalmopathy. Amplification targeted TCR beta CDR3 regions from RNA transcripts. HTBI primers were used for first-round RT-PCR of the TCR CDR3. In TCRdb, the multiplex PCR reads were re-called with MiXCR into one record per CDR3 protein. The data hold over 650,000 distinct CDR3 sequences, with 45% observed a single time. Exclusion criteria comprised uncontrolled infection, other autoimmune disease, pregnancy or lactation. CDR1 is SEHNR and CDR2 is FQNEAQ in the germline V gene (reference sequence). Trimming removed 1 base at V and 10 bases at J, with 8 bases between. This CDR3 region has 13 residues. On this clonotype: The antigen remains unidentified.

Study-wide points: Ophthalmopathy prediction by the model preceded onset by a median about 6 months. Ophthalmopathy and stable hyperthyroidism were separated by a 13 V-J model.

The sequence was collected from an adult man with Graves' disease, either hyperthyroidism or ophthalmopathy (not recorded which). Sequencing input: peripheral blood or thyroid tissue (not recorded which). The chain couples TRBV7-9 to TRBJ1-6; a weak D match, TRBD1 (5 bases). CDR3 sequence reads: CASSLGPGSPLHF. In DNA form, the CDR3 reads TGTGCCAGCAGCTTAGGCCCAGGGTCACCCCTCCACTTT.